The subject of this entry is one T cell receptor beta chain. The patients all showed relapse after autologous stem cell transplantation, while their brentuximab vedotin exposure varied. Trimming took 5 bases from V and 4 from J, leaving 17 bases between them. The CDR3 length is 15 residues. Germline V gene data show CDR1 as LGHNA and CDR2 as YNFKEQ. The protocol was immunoSEQ multiplex PCR, while the TCRdb copy is restricted to in-frame clones and leaves out a portion. The table shows about 15,000 clones, with 84% occurring only once. The data were taken from a study of PD-1 blockade in classical Hodgkin lymphoma.

This receptor was identified in a human donor with classical Hodgkin lymphoma. Sequenced here: peripheral blood mononuclear cells (PBMCs), sampled at baseline. The gene calls are TRBV4-2 and TRBJ1-1, with D tentatively TRBD1 (6 bases). CDR3 sequence reads: CASSSRTATATEAFF. Here the CDR3 DNA reads TGTGCCAGCAGCTCCCGGACAGCTACGGCCACTGAAGCTTTCTTT.